The rows below give T cell receptor beta chains drawn from one sample of a study of T cell clonotyping in hematopoietic cell transplantation. Assay used: immunoSEQ multiplex PCR; TCRdb lists only in-frame clones, some missing. The table lists some 1,000 clones, 90% to 95% of them singletons, with around 4.1% in the top ten. The source material was PBMCs, sampled 180 days after allogeneic stem cell transplant. The receptors here all came from a male patient in his 50s who had an allogeneic stem cell transplant from a related donor, so T cells may come from the graft donor. Some clones in this sample may be carry-over from other donors' samples. Each CDR3 is given with its conserved first and last residue. The D gene is left open where the match is weak. Some rows have no size entry. The others give once, few or many, or a class for an expanded clone.

D: TRBD1
size: -
V: TRBV7-9
J: TRBJ1-2
DNA: TGTGCCAGCAGCCTAGGGGGCGACGGAAACTATGGCTACACCTTC
CDR3: CASSLGGDGNYGYTF

D: -
size: -
V: TRBV19
J: TRBJ1-5
DNA: TGTGCCAGTAGTATCTCAACAGGGTCACAGCCCCAGCATTTT
CDR3: CASSISTGSQPQHF

D: -
size: -
V: TRBV7-9
J: TRBJ2-3
DNA: TGTGCCAGCAGCTTACGAGGACAGTCAGATACGCAGTATTTT
CDR3: CASSLRGQSDTQYF

D: TRBD1
size: once
V: TRBV4-3
J: TRBJ2-1
DNA: TGCGCCAGCAGCCAAGACGAGGCGAAGAGGGGGCTGTACAATGAGCAGTTCTTC
CDR3: CASSQDEAKRGLYNEQFF

D: -
size: -
V: TRBV7-9
J: TRBJ2-5
DNA: TGTGCCAGCAGCTTGGGTCTCTCGGGAACGCAAAAGACCCAGTACTTC
CDR3: CASSLGLSGTQKTQYF

D: TRBD2
size: -
V: TRBV2
J: TRBJ2-6
DNA: TGTGCCAGGGGACTAGCCTCTGGGGCCAACGTCCTGACTTTC
CDR3: CARGLASGANVLTF

D: TRBD1
size: -
V: TRBV29-1
J: TRBJ1-2
DNA: TGCAGCGATTCGACCTCCGGGACAGGAAACGGCTACACCTTC
CDR3: CSDSTSGTGNGYTF

D: TRBD2
size: -
V: TRBV28
J: TRBJ2-7
DNA: TGTGCCAGCAGTTTGAGGCGGGAGGGTCACGAGCAGTACTTC
CDR3: CASSLRREGHEQYF

D: -
size: -
V: TRBV5-1
J: TRBJ1-6
DNA: TGCGCCAGCAGCTTGGAAGGCACGGCCAACAATTCACCCCTCCACTTT
CDR3: CASSLEGTANNSPLHF

D: -
size: -
V: TRBV28
J: TRBJ2-3
DNA: TGTGCCAGCAGTTCCCTTTCTCGGACAGATACGCAGTATTTT
CDR3: CASSSLSRTDTQYF

D: -
size: -
V: TRBV5-1
J: TRBJ1-1
DNA: TGCGCCAGCTATAGCCCCGGAGGGGACACTGAAGCTTTCTTT
CDR3: CASYSPGGDTEAFF

D: -
size: -
V: TRBV29-1
J: TRBJ2-7
DNA: TGCAGCGTTGAAGTGGGGCCCGAGCAGTACTTC
CDR3: CSVEVGPEQYF

D: -
size: -
V: TRBV29-1
J: TRBJ2-1
DNA: TGCAGCGTCACAACAGGGTGGCAGTTCTTC
CDR3: CSVTTGWQFF

D: -
size: -
V: TRBV14
J: TRBJ2-3
DNA: TGTGCCAGCACCCCCCGGGGTACTAGCACAGATACGCAGTATTTT
CDR3: CASTPRGTSTDTQYF

D: TRBD2
size: -
V: TRBV7-9
J: TRBJ2-3
DNA: TGTGCCAGCAGCCAAGGGACTAGCGGGAGCACAGATACGCAGTATTTT
CDR3: CASSQGTSGSTDTQYF

D: -
size: -
V: TRBV28
J: TRBJ1-2
DNA: TGTGCCAGCAGACAGGGCAATAACTATGGCTACACCTTC
CDR3: CASRQGNNYGYTF

D: -
size: -
V: TRBV19
J: TRBJ2-5
DNA: TGTGCCAGTACCCTTTACCCCAGGGGCGGTTTGGGGACCCAGTACTTC
CDR3: CASTLYPRGGLGTQYF

D: TRBD1
size: -
V: TRBV7-2
J: TRBJ2-3
DNA: TGTGCCAGCAGTACAGGGGGCACCGATACGCAGTATTTT
CDR3: CASSTGGTDTQYF

D: -
size: -
V: TRBV6-1
J: TRBJ1-5
DNA: TGTGCCAGTGGGACGGGTCAGCCCCAGCATTTT
CDR3: CASGTGQPQHF

D: -
size: -
V: TRBV28
J: TRBJ2-7
DNA: TGTGCCAGCAGTAACAGGGCCTACGAGCAGTACTTC
CDR3: CASSNRAYEQYF

D: -
size: -
V: TRBV6-1
J: TRBJ2-7
DNA: TGTGCCAGCTCCCAACAGGGTGACGGCTCCTACGAGCAGTACTTC
CDR3: CASSQQGDGSYEQYF

D: -
size: -
V: TRBV14
J: TRBJ1-1
DNA: TGTGCCAGCAGCCAAGATAACACAGGGCAAGCTTTCTTT
CDR3: CASSQDNTGQAFF

D: TRBD1
size: -
V: TRBV4-1
J: TRBJ2-3
DNA: TGCGCCAGCAGCCAGGAGGACAGGCGAGATACGCAGTATTTT
CDR3: CASSQEDRRDTQYF

D: -
size: -
V: TRBV2
J: TRBJ2-2
DNA: TGTGCCAGCTTTCGACGGCCCGGCACCGGGGAGCTGTTTTTT
CDR3: CASFRRPGTGELFF

D: TRBD2
size: once
V: TRBV9
J: TRBJ2-3
DNA: TGTGCCAGCAGCGTAGATGCGGGGGAATTCACAGATACGCAGTATTTT
CDR3: CASSVDAGEFTDTQYF

D: -
size: -
V: TRBV14
J: TRBJ2-1
DNA: TGTGCCAGCAGCCAAGCTGGGGCTGGAGGGAATGAGCAGTTCTTC
CDR3: CASSQAGAGGNEQFF

D: TRBD1
size: -
V: TRBV6-5
J: TRBJ2-7
DNA: TGTGCCAGCAGTTACGCCGGGACAGATCCCTACGAGCAGTACTTC
CDR3: CASSYAGTDPYEQYF

D: -
size: -
V: TRBV19
J: TRBJ1-2
DNA: TGTGCCAGTAGTATCTCGTCGGGGATCGATGGCTACACCTTC
CDR3: CASSISSGIDGYTF

D: -
size: once
V: TRBV7-2
J: TRBJ2-7
DNA: TGTGCCAGCAGCTCATGGAATATCGCCCACTACGAGCAGTACTTC
CDR3: CASSSWNIAHYEQYF